This T cell receptor (beta chain) was identified in a study of blood T cell repertoires in COVID-19. Study details: The United States, Italy and Spain were the sources of the acute and convalescent COVID-19 samples.

This CDR3 has 16 residues. Germline V gene lookup returns CDR1 SGHRS and CDR2 YFSETQ. V was clipped by 1 base and J by 7 bases; unmatched bases: 10. All enrollees were roughly 18 to 89 years old and from 24 US areas. Authors' data handling: Amplifying reference gene primers gave estimates of nucleated cell counts. Profiling relied on immunoSEQ multiplex PCR, and the TCRdb table lists in-frame clones only, not all of them. That table gives V, J and clone size, and the DNA gave D and trimming. Found here are roughly 400,000 clones, 80% to 90% of them singletons; the top ten hold roughly 1.1%. The sample was PBMCs or T cells enriched from blood (not recorded which). This sequence was found in a young man who had recovered from COVID-19. The chain couples TRBV5-1 to TRBJ2-1; 8 bases agree with TRBD2. The CDR3 here is CASSLPRAGGSNEQFF. Written as DNA, the CDR3 is TGCGCCAGCAGCTTGCCAAGGGCGGGAGGTAGTAATGAGCAGTTCTTC.